This entry lists 3 T cell receptor beta chains sequenced from one sample in a study of blood T cell repertoires in COVID-19. The repertoire was sequenced with immunoSEQ multiplex PCR; TCRdb's copy has only in-frame clones and lacks some. The data hold 78,000 or so clones, with 82% observed a single time. Sequences were obtained from peripheral blood. The receptors shown here come from an elderly man with acute or convalescent COVID-19.

The rearrangement joins TRBV7-2 to TRBJ1-5; no clear D gene. The CDR3 runs to 15 residues. Germline V lookup: CDR1 SGHTA, CDR2 FQGNSA. V lost 5 bases and J 2 bases, leaving 13 bases between the germline ends. CDR3 protein: CASSQGGRGNQPQHF. In nucleotides, the CDR3 is TGTGCCAGCAGCCAAGGAGGGAGGGGCAATCAGCCCCAGCATTTT.

The chain links TRBV11-2 to TRBJ1-4, with 8 bases identical to TRBD1. This CDR3 is built from 15 residues. The germline V gene encodes CDR1 SGHAT and CDR2 FQNNGV. J gave up 7 bases and V 0 bases, and 4 bases lay outside the gene matches. The CDR3 DNA follows: TGTGCCAGCAGCTTAGACAGGGGGCTCATTGAAAAACTGTTTTTT. Translating gives CASSLDRGLIEKLFF.

This chain links TRBV6-1 with TRBJ2-3; D gene ambiguous. The CDR3 is made up of 14 amino acids. Trimming removed 3 bases at V and 0 bases at J, with 7 bases between. In germline, CDR1 is MNHNS, CDR2 SASEGT. The CDR3 loop reads CASSEPASTDTQYF. The CDR3 DNA sequence: TGTGCCAGCAGTGAGCCAGCGAGCACAGATACGCAGTATTTT.